Below, one TCR beta chain is given with its context. The record originates from a study of blood T cell repertoires in COVID-19. Profiled with immunoSEQ multiplex PCR; TCRdb holds only in-frame clones, not every one. The table shows almost 400,000 clones, with around 87% occurring only once. Material: peripheral blood. The clonotype originates from a woman aged 55-70 years with COVID-19, enrolled during active disease.

CDR3 loop: CASSPRGTGVSNEKLFF. The CDR3 nucleotides are TGTGCCAGCTCACCACGCGGGACAGGGGTGTCTAATGAAAAACTGTTTTTT. The gene calls are TRBV18 and TRBJ1-4, with 10 nucleotides matching TRBD1. Germline V gene sequence: CDR1 KGHSH, CDR2 LQKENI. Germline trimming cut 1 base from V and 3 bases from J; bases unmatched to any gene: 5. The CDR3 loop spans 17 amino acids.